This TCR beta chain emerged from a study of vaccination effects on CD4 cells after COVID-19. Study-wide findings and caveats: Clonal contraction was marked in infection- and vaccine-induced clones late after vaccination. Recruitment yielded few convalescent patients, and the study had no early post-infection timepoints.

Sequencing was preceded by expansion of antigen-specific CD4+ T cells with viral peptide pools in the ViraFEST assay. After roughly 9 days in culture, the CD4+ T cells were isolated. Vaccine recipients, nucleocapsid antibody negative, had no prior SARS-CoV-2 infection. Cultivation was performed at a few million PBMC per well with 8.5 to 10 IU/ml IL-2 and roughly 9.3 ug/ml peptides added. On this clone itself: Antigen unknown.

Sequencing was performed with immunoSEQ multiplex PCR; in TCRdb, only in-frame clones are kept and a portion is missing. This sample has 20,000 to 25,000 clones, with about 68% found just once. Germline V CDR1 and CDR2: MNHNS, SASEGT. Unmatched junction bases numbered 5, after V lost 1 base and J lost 5 bases. The CDR3 has 15 amino acids. The source material was CD4+ T cells from PBMCs cultured with HCoV-NL63 spike peptides, sampled before COVID-19 vaccination. The genes are TRBV6-1 and TRBJ2-3; 8 bases match TRBD2. The TCR was taken from a human donor who received a COVID-19 vaccine. The CDR3 is CASSEVAGKGDTQYF. CDR3 in DNA: TGTGCCAGCAGTGAAGTAGCGGGAAAGGGAGATACGCAGTATTTT.